The 23 T cell receptor beta chains given below trace back to one sample, sequenced in a study of blood T cells in healthy people across ages. A second PCR of 7 to 11 cycles used a sample-barcoded 5' primer and a J-beta primer mix. TCRdb redid the calling of the 5' RACE reads with MiXCR, one entry per CDR3 protein. The table includes fewer than 700,000 distinct CDR3 sequences, around 48% detected once. The sample taken for sequencing was blood. Source of these receptors: a man of 80 years or more in good health.

This clonotype has just a few counts. The V gene is TRBV5-1, the J gene TRBJ2-7; D call uncertain. Germline V gene sequence: CDR1 SGHRS, CDR2 YFSETQ. Trimming removed 4 bases from V and 2 bases from J, with 13 bases in between. CDR3 length equals 14 residues. Here the CDR3 reads CASSLSSQPYEQYF. In DNA form, the CDR3 reads TGCGCCAGCAGCCTATCGAGTCAGCCCTACGAGCAGTACTTC.

This clonotype turned up a few times. V is TRBV3-1 and J is TRBJ1-2; TRBD1 aligns across 8 bases. This CDR3 region has 16 residues. Germline CDR1 and CDR2: LGHDT and YNNKEL (reference sequence). J lost 2 bases, V lost 3 bases, and 8 bases had no gene match. DNA of the CDR3: TGTGCCAGCAGCCACAACTGGGGACAGGCAAACTATGGCTACACCTTC. It encodes CASSHNWGQANYGYTF.

This rearrangement joins TRBV4-2 to TRBJ1-1; a weak D match, TRBD1 (5 bases). CDR1 LGHNA and CDR2 YNFKEQ come from the germline V gene. The V gene lost 4 bases and the J gene lost 0 bases, with 15 bases spanning the gap. CDR3 length: 16 amino acids. CDR3 nucleotides: TGTGCCAGCAGCCTTCACCCGGGGCAGCTGAACACTGAAGCTTTCTTT. Its protein is CASSLHPGQLNTEAFF.

The J gene is TRBJ1-2, the V gene TRBV7-2, with D possibly TRBD1 on 6 matching bases. The CDR3 contains 15 residues. Germline lookup yields CDR1 SGHTA and CDR2 FQGNSA. Trimming shortened V by 4 bases and J by 6 bases, and 18 bases separated the two germline ends. CDR3 loop: CASSSSAGTTDGYTF. Written as DNA, the CDR3 is TGTGCCAGCAGCTCAAGCGCGGGGACAACGGATGGCTACACCTTC.

This chain joins TRBV7-2 and TRBJ2-1; 7 bases align to TRBD2. Germline V gene sequence: CDR1 SGHTA, CDR2 FQGNSA. V gave up 5 bases and J gave up 8 bases; unmatched junction bases: 9. CDR3 size: 14 residues. This CDR3 is CASSPGLYTDEQFF. The CDR3 nucleotides are TGTGCCAGCAGCCCGGGACTATATACGGATGAGCAGTTCTTC.

The rearrangement uses TRBV5-5 and TRBJ2-1; 11 bases fit TRBD1. With 0 bases clipped from V and 3 bases from J, the junction kept 2 bases outside the gene matches. The CDR3 is made up of 16 amino acids. Germline V gene lookup returns CDR1 SGHKS and CDR2 YYEKEE (reference sequence). The chain's CDR3 is CASSLGGTGGYNEQFF. For the CDR3, the DNA is TGTGCCAGCAGCTTGGGGGGGACAGGGGGCTACAATGAGCAGTTCTTC.

This clonotype showed up many times. The chain links TRBV6-2 or TRBV6-3 to TRBJ2-7; 13 bases map to TRBD2. Germline values: CDR1 MNHEY, CDR2 SVGEGT. Trimming removed 5 bases from V and 1 base from J; junction bases left unmatched: 2. The CDR3 covers 15 residues. The CDR3 coding sequence is TGTGCCAGCAGTGTACTAGCGGGAGGGTCCTACGAGCAGTACTTC. Protein product: CASSVLAGGSYEQYF.

The rearrangement uses TRBV5-1 and TRBJ1-2; D call uncertain. In germline, CDR1 is SGHRS, CDR2 YFSETQ. CDR3 length equals 14 residues. V lost 4 bases and J 0 bases, leaving 10 bases between the germline ends. CDR3 protein: CASSRAETNYGYTF. CDR3 coding DNA: TGCGCCAGCAGCCGGGCAGAGACTAACTATGGCTACACCTTC.

This chain connects TRBV6-6 to TRBJ2-7; the D gene is possibly TRBD1 (6 bases). CDR1 is MNHNY and CDR2 is SVGAGI in the germline V gene (reference sequence). The CDR3 contains 14 residues. V lost 2 bases and J 2 bases, leaving 10 bases between the germline ends. In DNA, the CDR3 is TGTGCCAGCAGTTACCCGGACAGACCCTACGAGCAGTACTTC. Encoded protein: CASSYPDRPYEQYF.

This clonotype was observed at least ten times. The chain links TRBV29-1 to TRBJ2-5; D possibly corresponds to TRBD1 (5 bases). The CDR3 has 12 residues. Germline lookup yields CDR1 SQVTM and CDR2 ANQGSEA. The germline V and J ends were trimmed by 6 bases and 5 bases, with 13 bases remaining between them. The CDR3 region is CSVDSLRETQYF. The CDR3 coding sequence is TGCAGCGTCGACAGCCTGCGGGAGACCCAGTACTTC.

The V call is TRBV4-3, the J call TRBJ1-1; a possible D gene is TRBD1 (5 bases). Trimming cost V 8 bases and J 1 base, with 14 bases left between them. Per the germline V gene, CDR1 is LGHNA and CDR2 is YSLEER. The CDR3 is 14 residues long. The CDR3 sequence: CASRIGGGNTEAFF. The CDR3 region has the DNA TGCGCCAGCCGAATTGGGGGGGGGAACACTGAAGCTTTCTTT.

With regard to this clonotype: This may be a read error: a much more frequent sequence differs by one nucleotide. CDR3 bases: TGTGCCGGCAGCCAACACACGGCCAGGGGTGAGCAGTTCTTC. The encoded protein is CAGSQHTARGEQFF. The chain is built from TRBV14 and TRBJ2-1; perhaps TRBD1 as D (6 bases). Germline assignment: CDR1 SGHDN and CDR2 FVKESK. The CDR3 covers 14 residues.

V is TRBV4-3 and J is TRBJ2-3; TRBD2 matches at 9 bases. From germline, CDR1 is LGHNA and CDR2 YSLEER. The junction had 6 bases not matched to a gene; V was cut back by 0 bases and J by 2 bases. There are 17 residues in the CDR3. The CDR3 spells CASSQDLRGGATDTQYF. The CDR3 DNA reads as TGCGCCAGCAGCCAAGATCTGCGCGGGGGGGCCACAGATACGCAGTATTTT.

The chain employs TRBV5-1 and TRBJ2-4; 11 bases match TRBD2. The ends lost 2 bases at V and 0 bases at J; junction bases unmatched: 13. The CDR3 length is 20 residues. Germline V gene sequence: CDR1 SGHRS, CDR2 YFSETQ. The DNA of the CDR3 is TGCGCCAGCAGCTTTGTAGGGGGGACTAGCGGAGAAATAGCCAAAAACATTCAGTACTTC. Its translation is CASSFVGGTSGEIAKNIQYF.

Points on this clonotype: One end of the junction does not line up with germline, which may come from a read error. The chain recombines TRBV6-6 with TRBJ1-2, with D uncertain. CDR3 length equals 14 residues. Germline CDR1 is MNHNY and CDR2 is SVGAGI (reference sequence). The CDR3 loop reads CVSSYTEANSGYTF. For the CDR3, the DNA is TGTGTCAGCAGTTACACGGAGGCTAACTCTGGCTACACCTTC.

The chain employs TRBV20-1 and TRBJ2-3; 13 bases are a match to TRBD2. Trimming removed 6 bases from V and 4 bases from J; junction bases left unmatched: 7. CDR3 length equals 15 residues. Germline V gene lookup returns CDR1 DFQATT and CDR2 SNEGSKA (reference sequence). The CDR3 nucleotides read TGCAGTGCATCGGGACTAGCGGGACACCCAGATACGCAGTATTTT. Translation gives CSASGLAGHPDTQYF.

With regard to this clonotype: A much more abundant neighbour one base away suggests this may be a read error. V is TRBV28 and J is TRBJ2-5, with 7 bases lining up with TRBD2. The length of the CDR3 is 14 residues. The J segment lost 4 bases and the V segment lost 10 bases, leaving 12 bases of the junction unmatched. Germline CDR1 is MDHEN and CDR2 is SYDVKM. CDR3 nucleotides: TGTGCCAACGGACCCGGACTAGGAGGAGAGACCCAGTACTTC. It encodes CANGPGLGGETQYF.

The J gene is TRBJ2-5, the V gene TRBV6-2 or TRBV6-3, with 7 bases matching TRBD1. With the DNA end fitting TRBJ2-7 better, the J assignment may be wrong. Germline CDR1 is MNHEY and CDR2 is SVGEGT. The CDR3 has 15 amino acids. CDR3 sequence: CASSYVGTAPREQYF. The CDR3 DNA follows: TGTGCCAGCAGTTACGTCGGGACAGCCCCACGCGAGCAGTACTTC.

The chain recombines TRBV12-3 or TRBV12-4 with TRBJ2-7; D is uncertain. The V and J ends lost 5 bases and 3 bases respectively, with 17 bases between them. The CDR3 contains 15 residues. The CDR3: CASSLHRTGDYEQYF. CDR3 DNA sequence: TGTGCCAGCAGTCTCCACCGGACGGGTGACTACGAGCAGTACTTC.

The chain links TRBV6-5 to TRBJ2-2; D may be TRBD1 (6 bases). CDR3 length equals 14 residues. Germline values: CDR1 MNHEY, CDR2 SVGAGI. V shed 6 bases and J shed 6 bases, with 14 bases lying between them. In nucleotides, the CDR3 is TGTGCCAGCAGAGGGGGTAGCCTCGCCGGGGAGCTGTTTTTT. It codes for CASRGGSLAGELFF.

This clonotype was seen repeatedly, ten times or more. The chain is built from TRBV4-3 and TRBJ1-2; possible D gene TRBD1, 5 bases. Trimming pared 1 base from V and 8 bases from J, leaving 14 bases between. Germline V gives CDR1 LGHNA, CDR2 YSLEER. The CDR3 loop spans 14 amino acids. The CDR3 DNA reads TGCGCCAGCAGCCAAGCCCGGGGCCGGTTCGGCTACACCTTC. Protein: CASSQARGRFGYTF.

This chain uses TRBV29-1 with TRBJ2-7; D is perhaps TRBD2 (5 bases). CDR3 length equals 13 residues. Trimming left V 7 bases short and J 2 bases short, with 15 bases between. Germline values: CDR1 SQVTM, CDR2 ANQGSEA. The CDR3 sequence is CSARAESTYEQYF. The CDR3 DNA is TGCAGCGCGAGAGCGGAGTCCACCTACGAGCAGTACTTC.

This clonotype was observed a handful of times. The chain has TRBV6-5 and TRBJ1-1; 10 positions match TRBD1. The J segment lost 0 bases and the V segment lost 4 bases, leaving 5 bases of the junction unmatched. This CDR3 region has 16 residues. The germline V gene has CDR1 MNHEY and CDR2 SVGAGI. Here the CDR3 reads CASSSKGTGVNTEAFF. The CDR3 DNA is TGTGCCAGCAGTTCTAAGGGGACAGGGGTGAACACTGAAGCTTTCTTT.